This TCR beta chain was sequenced in a study of PD-1 blockade in classical Hodgkin lymphoma. Study results and limitations: Reported baseline diversity: healthy donors highest, relapsed/refractory patients lowest.

Germline CDR1 and CDR2: SGHVS and FQNEAQ. The ends were cut back, 5 bases at V and 1 base at J, with 15 bases in the middle. The CDR3 is 15 residues long. A word on this clone: The antigen is undetermined.

This sample's time point: newly diagnosed, previously untreated cHL patient sample. Investigators obtained CD8+ T cells from thawed PBMCs by magnetic negative selection. The authors compared against newly diagnosed, untreated classical Hodgkin lymphoma PBMCs. Generated by immunoSEQ multiplex PCR, the TCRdb table keeps only in-frame clones and is missing some. The sample holds some 5,400 clones, around 87% seen once. The receptor was derived from a human donor with classical Hodgkin lymphoma. The chain combines TRBV7-8 with TRBJ2-7; unclear D gene. The sequenced sample consisted of CD8+ T cells from blood. Here the CDR3 reads CASSLGGLESYEQYF. CDR3 coding DNA: TGTGCCAGCAGCCTCGGTGGGCTTGAGTCCTACGAGCAGTACTTC. The whole variable domain, filled in from reference TRBV7-8 and TRBJ2-7, reads GAGVSQSPRYKVAKRGQDVALRCDPISGHVSLFWYQQALGQGPEFLTYFQNEAQLDKSGLPSDRFFAERPEGSVSTLKIQRTQQEDSAVYLCASSLGGLESYEQYFGPGTRLTVT.